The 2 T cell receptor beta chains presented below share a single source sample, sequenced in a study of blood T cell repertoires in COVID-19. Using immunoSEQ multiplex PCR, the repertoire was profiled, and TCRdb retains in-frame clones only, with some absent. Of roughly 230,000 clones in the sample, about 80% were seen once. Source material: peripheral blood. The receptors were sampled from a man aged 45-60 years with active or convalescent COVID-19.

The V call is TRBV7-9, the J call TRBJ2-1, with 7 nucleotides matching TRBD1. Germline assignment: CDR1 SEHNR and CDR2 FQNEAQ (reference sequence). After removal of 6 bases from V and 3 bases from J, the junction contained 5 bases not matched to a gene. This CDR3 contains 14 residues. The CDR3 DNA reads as TGTGCCAGCAGGCCGGGACAGCTCTACAATGAGCAGTTCTTC. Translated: CASRPGQLYNEQFF.

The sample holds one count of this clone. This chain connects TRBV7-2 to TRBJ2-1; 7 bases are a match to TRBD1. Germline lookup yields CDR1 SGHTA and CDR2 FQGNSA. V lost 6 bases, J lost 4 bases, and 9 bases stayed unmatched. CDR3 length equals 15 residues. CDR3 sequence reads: CASRSPGQKYNEQFF. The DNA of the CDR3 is TGTGCCAGCAGATCACCGGGACAGAAATACAATGAGCAGTTCTTC. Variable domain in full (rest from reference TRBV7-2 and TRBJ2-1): GAGVSQSPSNKVTEKGKDVELRCDPISGHTALYWYRQSLGQGLEFLIYFQGNSAPDKSGLPSDRFSAERTGGSVSTLTIQRTQQEDSAVYLCASRSPGQKYNEQFFGPGTRLTVL.